This note documents a single T cell receptor beta chain sequence. The antigen is unknown. It was healthy bone marrow donors who served as donors. These donors counted as nominally healthy when sampled, but unrecorded immune exposures were likely. This entry is derived from a study of cytomegalovirus exposure and HLA in healthy donors. Study-wide results and caveats: A later analysis revealed that TCR association rates differed between HLA loci, peaking at DRB1 and bottoming out at HLA-C.

The primer mix had 60 Vbeta and 13 Jbeta primers. Libraries were prepared by immunoSEQ multiplex PCR; TCRdb keeps only in-frame clonotypes and omits some of them. The sample consists of about 97,000 clones, 81% of them appearing once. This receptor was identified in a man aged 35-49 years in good health and CMV-seropositive. The specimen sequenced was PBMCs.

The CDR3: CASSSRTGGDYEQYF. CDR3 in DNA: TGTGCCAGTAGTTCTAGGACAGGGGGCGACTACGAGCAGTACTTC. The chain recombines TRBV19 with TRBJ2-7, with TRBD1 identical over 11 bases. CDR1 is LNHDA and CDR2 is SQIVND in the germline V gene (reference sequence). The CDR3 is 15 residues long. The ends lost 5 bases at V and 3 bases at J; junction bases unmatched: 6.